The T cell receptor (beta chain) under discussion was sequenced for a study of blood T cell repertoires in COVID-19. This table comes from immunoSEQ multiplex PCR, and its TCRdb copy is limited to in-frame clones, with some not included. The sample has 250,000 to 300,000 clones, around 87% seen once. The germline CDR1 and CDR2 sequences are GTSNPN and SVGIG (reference sequence). V dropped 7 bases and J dropped 0 bases, with 10 bases sitting between them. The CDR3 is 12 amino acids. The sequence was collected from a woman aged 60-70 years with COVID-19, enrolled during active disease. The chain is built from TRBV30 and TRBJ2-7; a weak D match, TRBD2 (5 bases). Sequenced material: peripheral blood. CDR3 sequence reads: CASGLYSYEQYF. The CDR3 DNA reads TGTGCCTCAGGACTTTACTCCTACGAGCAGTACTTC. The whole variable domain, remainder taken from reference TRBV30 and TRBJ2-7, is SQTIHQWPATLVQPVGSPLSLECTVEGTSNPNLYWYRQAAGRGLQLLFYSVGIGQISSEVPQNLSASRPQDRQFILSSKKLLLSDSGFYLCASGLYSYEQYFGPGTRLTVT.